These T cell receptor beta chains were read from a single sample in a study of T cells in Graves' hyperthyroidism and ophthalmopathy. TCRdb recomputed calls from the multiplex PCR reads with MiXCR, one row per CDR3 protein. There are approximately 430,000 distinct CDR3 sequences in the sample; 15% to 17% occur only once, and around 14% lies in the top ten. Input material: blood. All receptors derive from a woman between 18 and 29 years old with Graves' hyperthyroidism. Each CDR3 is given with its conserved first and last residue. Fields, in order: V gene, CDR3 protein.

V gene: TRBV28
CDR3 protein: CASSGAHQGTQHF

V gene: TRBV6-1
CDR3 protein: CASSRTGGSSGANVLTF

V gene: TRBV20-1
CDR3 protein: CSASFGLAGGREQFF

V gene: TRBV5-5
CDR3 protein: CASSHHKGPGYTF

V gene: TRBV7-2
CDR3 protein: CASSLADIGNYGYTF

V gene: TRBV24-1
CDR3 protein: CATQRGTDTQYF

V gene: TRBV7-8
CDR3 protein: CASSLTAAEAFF

V gene: TRBV7-8
CDR3 protein: CASNPERDTDTQYF

V gene: TRBV5-1
CDR3 protein: CASSLVQVDRTGELFF

V gene: TRBV10-3
CDR3 protein: CAISARTGGQETQYF

V gene: TRBV20-1
CDR3 protein: CSARDPWGTSGGSSSTDTQYF

V gene: TRBV5-6
CDR3 protein: CASSFSGQNTGELFF

V gene: TRBV2
CDR3 protein: CASRRNLAGGIYYNEQFF

V gene: TRBV6-2/TRBV6-3
CDR3 protein: CASSYDIRGLEQYF

V gene: TRBV2
CDR3 protein: CASNPGLASYEQYF

V gene: TRBV6-1
CDR3 protein: CASIHRGGRDTEAFF

V gene: TRBV18
CDR3 protein: CASSPLPGDVSSYEQYF

V gene: TRBV5-5
CDR3 protein: CASSLGTYQPQHF

V gene: TRBV20-1
CDR3 protein: CSARGTVTYQETQYF

V gene: TRBV19
CDR3 protein: CASSIQGNSPLHF

V gene: TRBV6-1
CDR3 protein: CASRVGPSWEQYF

V gene: TRBV5-8
CDR3 protein: CASAPSQGYEQYF

V gene: TRBV6-1
CDR3 protein: CASSGSTGYTF

V gene: TRBV7-8
CDR3 protein: CASSLGGHGLNTEAFF

V gene: TRBV7-3
CDR3 protein: CAGSSYPMNGYTF

V gene: TRBV19
CDR3 protein: CASSFRQGRGEKLFF

V gene: TRBV7-2
CDR3 protein: CASSPALTYEQYF

V gene: TRBV5-1
CDR3 protein: CASSPQTGAYGYTF

V gene: TRBV6-1
CDR3 protein: CASSPGLVGYEQYF

V gene: TRBV9
CDR3 protein: CASSHGLAAFITGELFF

V gene: TRBV5-8
CDR3 protein: CASSLGGEGLREQYF

V gene: TRBV29-1
CDR3 protein: CSLSDRGLGETQYF

V gene: TRBV3-1
CDR3 protein: CASSRRQTDYGYTF

V gene: TRBV3-1
CDR3 protein: CASSQVKLKTEAFF

V gene: TRBV7-2
CDR3 protein: CASSLGGGVGEKLFF

V gene: TRBV3-1
CDR3 protein: CASSLRPGTSGPSSYNEQFF

V gene: TRBV28
CDR3 protein: CASSSSDWTSGSSDTGELFF

V gene: TRBV9
CDR3 protein: CASSVVSGVGTQYF

V gene: TRBV7-9
CDR3 protein: CASSPRLTGGPGANVLTF

V gene: TRBV5-1
CDR3 protein: CASSLGGLRSTNEKLFF

V gene: TRBV28
CDR3 protein: CASSLPPGANQPQHF